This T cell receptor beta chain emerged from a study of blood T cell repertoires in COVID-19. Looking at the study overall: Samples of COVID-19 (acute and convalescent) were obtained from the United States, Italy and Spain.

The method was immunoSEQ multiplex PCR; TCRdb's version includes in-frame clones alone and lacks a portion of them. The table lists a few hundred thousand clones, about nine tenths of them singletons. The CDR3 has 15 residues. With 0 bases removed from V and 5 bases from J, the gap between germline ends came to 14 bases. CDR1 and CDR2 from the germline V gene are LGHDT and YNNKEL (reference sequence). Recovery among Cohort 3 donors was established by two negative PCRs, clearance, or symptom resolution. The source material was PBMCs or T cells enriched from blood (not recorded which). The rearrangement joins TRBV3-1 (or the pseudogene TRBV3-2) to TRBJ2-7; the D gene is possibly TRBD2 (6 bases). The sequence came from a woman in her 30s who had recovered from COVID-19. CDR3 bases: TGTGCCAGCAGCCAAGACGGGGGAAGGATTAACGAGCAGTACTTC. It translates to CASSQDGGRINEQYF.